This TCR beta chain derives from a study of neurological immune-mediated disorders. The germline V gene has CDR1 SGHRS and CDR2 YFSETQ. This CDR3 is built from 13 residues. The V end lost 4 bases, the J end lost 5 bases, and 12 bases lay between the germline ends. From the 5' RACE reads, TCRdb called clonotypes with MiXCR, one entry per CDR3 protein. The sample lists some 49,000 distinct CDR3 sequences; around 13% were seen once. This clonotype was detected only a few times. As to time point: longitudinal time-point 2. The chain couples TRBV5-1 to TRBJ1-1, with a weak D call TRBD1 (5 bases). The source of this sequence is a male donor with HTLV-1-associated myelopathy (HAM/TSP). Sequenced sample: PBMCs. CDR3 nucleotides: TGCGCCAGCAGCCGGGCGGGGCGTACTGAAGCTTTCTTT. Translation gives CASSRAGRTEAFF.